Each of the 24 T cell receptor beta chains below was sequenced from the same sample in a study of T cells after somatic rescue of genetic block (dated by TCRdb to the early 2020s). Libraries were built with the immunoSEQ multiplex PCR assay. This immuneACCESS table, as held by TCRdb, lists in-frame sequences with V and J called but not all clones. Of the missing ones, under half trace to an unresolved V gene in checked studies; the others have no known cause. In all, the sample holds 110,000 or so clones, and around nine tenths of those were seen once. The ten largest clones capture approximately 1.4% of the sample. Material for sequencing was peripheral blood mononuclear cells (PBMCs). The receptors were gathered from a woman in her late teens or twenties.

The chain has TRBV7-7 and TRBJ2-5; D may correspond to TRBD1 or TRBD2 (5 bases each). There are 13 residues in the CDR3. V was trimmed by 1 base and J by 13 bases, leaving 16 bases between them. Germline CDR1 reads SSHAT; CDR2 reads FNYEAQ (reference sequence). In DNA form, the CDR3 reads TGTGCCAGCAGCTTAGAACGAGGGGTCTCCCCGTACTTC. Translation: CASSLERGVSPYF.

This clone was seen just once. The V gene is TRBV7-3, the J gene TRBJ2-2; 7 positions match TRBD2. Trimming removed 2 bases from V and 5 bases from J; junction bases left unmatched: 2. This CDR3 is built from 14 residues. CDR1 is SGHTA and CDR2 is FQGTGA in the germline V gene. CDR3 loop: CASSLGLDTGELFF. The CDR3 coding sequence is TGTGCCAGCAGCTTAGGACTAGATACCGGGGAGCTGTTTTTT.

The chain employs TRBV4-3 and TRBJ2-1; 11 bases line up with TRBD2. The CDR3 is 19 amino acids. J lost 0 bases, V lost 0 bases, and 7 bases had no gene match. The germline CDR1 and CDR2 sequences are LGHNA and YSLEER. CDR3 nucleotide sequence: TGCGCCAGCAGCCAAGAACTAGCGGGGGCCGGGAGCTCCTACAATGAGCAGTTCTTC. Translated: CASSQELAGAGSSYNEQFF.

This chain uses TRBV2 with TRBJ2-7; 8 bases line up with TRBD1. The CDR3 consists of 13 residues. Trimming cost V 7 bases and J 2 bases; bases outside gene matches: 4. Germline-derived CDR1 and CDR2 are SNHLY and FYNNEI. The CDR3 nucleotides read TGTGCCAGCATAGGACAGGGCCCCTACGAGCAGTACTTC. Residues: CASIGQGPYEQYF.

V gene TRBV30 combines with J gene TRBJ1-6, with D possibly TRBD1 on 6 matching bases. The CDR3 is 13 residues long. V was clipped by 5 bases and J by 9 bases, with 14 bases between them. Germline lookup yields CDR1 GTSNPN and CDR2 SVGIG (reference sequence). In DNA, the CDR3 is TGTGCCTGGGGCCCAGGGGCTGGTTCACCCCTCCACTTT. Residues: CAWGPGAGSPLHF. Based on the CDR3 plus reference TRBV30 and TRBJ1-6, the full variable domain is SQTIHQWPATLVQPVGSPLSLECTVEGTSNPNLYWYRQAAGRGLQLLFYSVGIGQISSEVPQNLSASRPQDRQFILSSKKLLLSDSGFYLCAWGPGAGSPLHFGNGTRLTVT.

This chain links TRBV7-2 with TRBJ1-2; D remains ambiguous. The germline V gene encodes CDR1 SGHTA and CDR2 FQGNSA. The CDR3 has 14 amino acids. V lost 1 base, J lost 0 bases, and 6 bases lay in between. The CDR3, as DNA: TGTGCCAGCAGCTTAGATGCCGCTAACTATGGCTACACCTTC. Translating gives CASSLDAANYGYTF.

To note about this clone: This sample also contains other DNA sequences that code for the same CDR3. The chain employs TRBV7-9 and TRBJ1-1; the D gene is possibly TRBD1 (5 bases). The length of the CDR3 is 13 residues. Looked up from germline, CDR1 is SEHNR and CDR2 is FQNEAQ (reference sequence). Trimming left V 3 bases short and J 2 bases short, with 7 bases between. In nucleotides, the CDR3 is TGTGCCAGCAGCTTGCAGGGTAACACTGAAGCTTTCTTT. It translates to CASSLQGNTEAFF.

This sequence joins TRBV28 and TRBJ2-1; D unclear. V was shortened by 7 bases and J by 0 bases, with 7 bases between the two germline ends. The germline CDR1 and CDR2 sequences are MDHEN and SYDVKM. This CDR3 contains 13 residues. As DNA, the CDR3 is TGTGCCAGCATGGGGAACTCCTACAATGAGCAGTTCTTC. Translating gives CASMGNSYNEQFF. Full variable domain (missing parts from reference TRBV28 and TRBJ2-1): DVKVTQSSRYLVKRTGEKVFLECVQDMDHENMFWYRQDPGLGLRLIYFSYDVKMKEKGDIPEGYSVSREKKERFSLILESASTNQTSMYLCASMGNSYNEQFFGPGTRLTVL.

The sample holds one count of this clone. Written as DNA, the CDR3 is TGCGCCAGCAGTCCCTCCTACGATGACAGGAATATCTATAATTCACCCCTCCACTTT. Translation gives CASSPSYDDRNIYNSPLHF. The chain has TRBV23-1 and TRBJ1-6; D is perhaps TRBD1 (6 bases). TRBV23-1 has ORF status, its function being uncertain. CDR3 length equals 19 residues. Trimming took 4 bases from V and 3 from J, leaving 22 bases between them.

This chain connects TRBV4-1 to TRBJ1-3; 9 positions match TRBD1. Unmatched junction bases numbered 3, after V lost 0 bases and J lost 3 bases. CDR3 length: 16 amino acids. Germline V lookup: CDR1 MGHRA, CDR2 YSYEKL. This chain's CDR3 is CASSQDRTGVGNTIYF. In nucleotides, the CDR3 is TGCGCCAGCAGCCAAGATAGGACAGGGGTTGGAAACACCATATATTTT.

This chain links TRBV19 with TRBJ2-1; D is unclear. The CDR3 has 12 residues. Trimming shortened V by 7 bases and J by 1 base, and 5 bases separated the two germline ends. Germline V gives CDR1 LNHDA, CDR2 SQIVND (reference sequence). In DNA, the CDR3 is TGTGCCAGTACCGGGTCCTACAATGAGCAGTTCTTC. Amino acid sequence: CASTGSYNEQFF.

V gene TRBV5-4 combines with J gene TRBJ2-7; 9 bases agree with TRBD1. From germline, CDR1 is SGHNT and CDR2 YYREEE (reference sequence). V shed 4 bases and J 5 bases; nucleotides not matched to a gene: 10. The CDR3 covers 15 residues. DNA for the CDR3: TGTGCCAGCAGCCCACAACAGGGGGCTAAGCACGAGCAGTACTTC. Translating it yields CASSPQQGAKHEQYF.

This rearrangement joins TRBV27 to TRBJ2-7; unclear D gene. Trimming took off 3 bases at V and 2 bases at J, with 14 bases between the two ends. Germline CDR1 MNHEY, CDR2 SMNVEV (reference sequence). The CDR3 sequence is 15 residues long. The CDR3 loop reads CASSFRRTATYEQYF. CDR3 in DNA: TGTGCCAGCAGTTTCAGAAGGACGGCAACCTACGAGCAGTACTTC.

The table lists this clone with a count of one. This chain uses TRBV6-1 with TRBJ1-4; D remains unclear. Trimming removed 0 bases from V and 0 bases from J, with 11 bases in between. CDR3 size: 17 residues. Germline V gene sequence: CDR1 MNHNS, CDR2 SASEGT. CDR3 in DNA: TGTGCCAGCAGTGAAGCTGACCGCTCAGCAACTAATGAAAAACTGTTTTTT. Translation: CASSEADRSATNEKLFF.

DNA for the CDR3: TGTGCCAGCAGTCAACAAACCGGGACCGGCCGTGGCTACACCTTC. Translation: CASSQQTGTGRGYTF. This rearrangement joins TRBV6-5 to TRBJ1-2, with a possible D match to TRBD1 (5 bases). With 5 bases removed from V and 7 bases from J, the gap between germline ends came to 20 bases. Germline lookup yields CDR1 MNHEY and CDR2 SVGAGI. This CDR3 has 15 residues.

The rearrangement uses TRBV5-1 and TRBJ2-2; D gene uncertain. The germline CDR1 and CDR2 sequences are SGHRS and YFSETQ. The CDR3 loop spans 14 amino acids. Trimming shortened V by 4 bases and J by 2 bases, and 9 bases separated the two germline ends. The CDR3 DNA sequence: TGCGCCAGCAGCGTGGACCCTAACACCGGGGAGCTGTTTTTT. Its translation is CASSVDPNTGELFF.

V and J are TRBV5-4 and TRBJ1-2, with TRBD1 matching over 8 bases. Germline CDR1 and CDR2: SGHNT and YYREEE (reference sequence). The CDR3 covers 12 residues. With 4 bases clipped from V and 10 bases from J, the junction kept 6 bases outside the gene matches. This chain's CDR3 is CASSGGTGPYTF. The DNA for the CDR3 is TGTGCCAGCAGCGGGGGGACAGGCCCCTACACCTTC.

The rearrangement joins TRBV14 to TRBJ2-2, with 12 nucleotides matching TRBD2. This CDR3 has 15 residues. CDR1 and CDR2 from the germline V gene are SGHDN and FVKESK. V was clipped by 4 bases and J by 6 bases; unmatched bases: 3. CDR3 protein: CASSRLAGEAGELFF. The CDR3 nucleotides are TGTGCCAGCAGCCGACTAGCGGGGGAGGCCGGGGAGCTGTTTTTT.

The CDR3 region is CASSPWTVSSYEQYF. Written as DNA, the CDR3 is TGTGCCAGCAGCCCTTGGACAGTGAGCTCCTACGAGCAGTACTTC. The chain recombines TRBV7-2 with TRBJ2-7; D perhaps matches TRBD1 (6 bases). Between the trimmed V and J ends, which lost 5 bases and 0 bases, there was a span of 14 bases. The V gene's germline CDR1 is SGHTA and CDR2 FQGNSA. There are 15 residues in the CDR3.

The chain has TRBV5-1 and TRBJ1-1; D is uncertain. Looked up from germline, CDR1 is SGHRS and CDR2 is YFSETQ. V dropped 4 bases and J dropped 0 bases, with 13 bases sitting between them. This CDR3 spans 15 amino acids. This chain's CDR3 is CASSAGENMNTEAFF. CDR3 nucleotides: TGCGCCAGCAGCGCCGGAGAGAACATGAACACTGAAGCTTTCTTT.

This clone was observed a single time. The chain joins TRBV7-7 to TRBJ1-3, with unresolved D. Trimming removed 5 bases at V and 0 bases at J, with 14 bases between. The length of the CDR3 is 16 residues. Germline V lookup: CDR1 SSHAT, CDR2 FNYEAQ (reference sequence). This CDR3 is CASSVRHAHSGNTIYF. For the CDR3, the DNA is TGTGCCAGCAGCGTTCGACACGCACACTCTGGAAACACCATATATTTT.

The genes are TRBV6-1 and TRBJ2-5; possible D gene TRBD1, 6 bases. Trimming removed 3 bases from V and 4 bases from J, with 18 bases in between. This CDR3 contains 16 residues. Germline V lookup: CDR1 MNHNS, CDR2 SASEGT. The CDR3 coding sequence is TGTGCCAGCAGTGACACACAGGGAAGGAAGGGAGAGACCCAGTACTTC. Its translation: CASSDTQGRKGETQYF.

The chain joins TRBV14 to TRBJ1-1; D is unclear. The germline CDR1 and CDR2 sequences are SGHDN and FVKESK. The V gene lost 2 bases and the J gene lost 4 bases, with 11 bases spanning the gap. This CDR3 spans 14 amino acids. CDR3 loop: CASSQSHGITEAFF. The CDR3 DNA reads as TGTGCCAGCAGCCAATCACATGGTATCACTGAAGCTTTCTTT. The variable domain in full, with the rest retrieved from reference TRBV14 and TRBJ1-1, is EAGVTQFPSHSVIEKGQTVTLRCDPISGHDNLYWYRRVMGKEIKFLLHFVKESKQDESGMPNNRFLAERTGGTYSTLKVQPAELEDSGVYFCASSQSHGITEAFFGQGTRLTVV.

This clone was seen only a few times. The chain joins TRBV20-1 to TRBJ1-1; D is perhaps TRBD1 (6 bases). The germline CDR1 and CDR2 sequences are DFQATT and SNEGSKA (reference sequence). The ends were cut back, 8 bases at V and 8 bases at J, with 12 bases in the middle. The CDR3 extends over 10 amino acids. CDR3 nucleotides: TGCAGTACCGGGGGGCCAGAAGCTTTCTTT. Protein sequence: CSTGGPEAFF.